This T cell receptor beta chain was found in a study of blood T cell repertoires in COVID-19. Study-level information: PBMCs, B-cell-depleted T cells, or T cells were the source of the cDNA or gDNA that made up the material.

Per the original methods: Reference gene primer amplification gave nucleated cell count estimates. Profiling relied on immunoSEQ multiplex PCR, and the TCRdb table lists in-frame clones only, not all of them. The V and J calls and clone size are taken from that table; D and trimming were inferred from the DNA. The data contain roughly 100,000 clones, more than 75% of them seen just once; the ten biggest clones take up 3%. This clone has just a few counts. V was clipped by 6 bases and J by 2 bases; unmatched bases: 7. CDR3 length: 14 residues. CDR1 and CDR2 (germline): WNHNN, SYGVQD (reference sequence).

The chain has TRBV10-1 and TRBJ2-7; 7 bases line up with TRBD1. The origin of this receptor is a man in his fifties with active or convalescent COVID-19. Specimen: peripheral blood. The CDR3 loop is CASSAGTVPYEQYF. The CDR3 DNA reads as TGCGCCAGCAGCGCTGGGACAGTACCCTACGAGCAGTACTTC.